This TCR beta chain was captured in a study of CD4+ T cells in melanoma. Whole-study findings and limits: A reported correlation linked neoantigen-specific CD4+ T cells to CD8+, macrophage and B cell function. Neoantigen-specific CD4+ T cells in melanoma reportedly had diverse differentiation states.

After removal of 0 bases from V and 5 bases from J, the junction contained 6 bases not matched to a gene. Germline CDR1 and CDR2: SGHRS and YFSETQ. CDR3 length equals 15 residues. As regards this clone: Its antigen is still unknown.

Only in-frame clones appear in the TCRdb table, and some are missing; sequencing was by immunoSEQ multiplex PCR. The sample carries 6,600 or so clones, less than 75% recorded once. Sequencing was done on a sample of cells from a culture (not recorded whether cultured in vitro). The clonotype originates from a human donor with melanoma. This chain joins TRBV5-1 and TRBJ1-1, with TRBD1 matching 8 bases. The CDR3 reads CASSLAQGARTEAFF. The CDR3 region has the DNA TGCGCCAGCAGCTTGGCCCAGGGGGCGCGGACTGAAGCTTTCTTT.